The 17 T cell receptor beta chains presented below share a single source sample, sequenced in a study of beta chain features in type 1 diabetes. Reverse transcription of all isolated RNA meant that expressed TCRB transcripts were sequenced. Generated by immunoSEQ multiplex PCR, the TCRdb table keeps only in-frame clones and is missing some. The sample consists of around 300,000 clones, around 7.3% of them appearing once. Source material: central memory CD4+ T cells from blood. Receptors originate from a woman younger than 35 in good health.

Points on this clone: This sample includes further DNA sequences coding for the same CDR3. This chain links TRBV25-1 with TRBJ1-2, with 11 positions matching TRBD1. Germline CDR1 MGHDK, CDR2 SYGVNS. V shed 7 bases, J shed 4 bases, and the junction held 11 bases outside the gene matches. This CDR3 is built from 16 residues. The CDR3 coding sequence is TGTGCCAGCATCGGGACAGGGGGAAAAGGGAGCTATGGCTACACCTTC. This translates into CASIGTGGKGSYGYTF.

This clone was counted only a few times. The chain links TRBV4-2 to TRBJ1-2, with D possibly TRBD1 on 5 matching bases. The CDR3 length is 14 residues. Trimming cost V 1 base and J 8 bases, with 14 bases left between them. Germline V CDR1 and CDR2: LGHNA, YNFKEQ. Here the CDR3 reads CASSQGGDLGGYTF. The CDR3 DNA is TGTGCCAGCAGCCAAGGAGGGGACCTAGGCGGCTACACCTTC.

This clone was picked up a small number of times. The V and J genes are TRBV5-4 and TRBJ1-5, with D hard to call. This CDR3 is built from 13 residues. Trimming took off 5 bases at V and 5 bases at J, with 11 bases between the two ends. Germline CDR1 SGHNT, CDR2 YYREEE (reference sequence). The CDR3 DNA follows: TGTGCCAGCAGTTACAGTGGAGATCAGCCCCAGCATTTT. Translated, it gives CASSYSGDQPQHF.

In this sample, this clone turned up a few times. The rearrangement links TRBV5-6 to TRBJ1-6; D call uncertain. V was shortened by 3 bases and J by 8 bases, with 9 bases between the two germline ends. The germline gives CDR1 SGHDT, CDR2 YYEEEE. The CDR3 totals 13 residues. CDR3 sequence reads: CASSSTLYSPLHF. CDR3 nucleotide sequence: TGTGCCAGCAGCTCGACCCTATATTCACCCCTCCACTTT.

This clone was picked up a small number of times. The CDR3 nucleotides are TGCGCCAGCAGCTTGGGAGCTCTAGCGGGAGAAGGGGCAACCCCTCGGGAGACCCAGTACTTC. Amino acid sequence: CASSLGALAGEGATPRETQYF. The chain employs TRBV5-1 and TRBJ2-5, with 10 positions matching TRBD2. Germline V gives CDR1 SGHRS, CDR2 YFSETQ. The V segment lost 0 bases and the J segment 5 bases; nucleotides outside the gene matches: 22. This CDR3 contains 21 residues.

The table lists this clone with a few counts. The rearrangement joins TRBV7-2 to TRBJ2-1, with D hard to call. The V end lost 1 base, the J end lost 9 bases, and 13 bases lay between the germline ends. This CDR3 has 14 residues. Looked up from germline, CDR1 is SGHTA and CDR2 is FQGNSA. The CDR3 sequence: CASSLGEFGVEQFF. Written as DNA, the CDR3 is TGTGCCAGCAGCTTAGGGGAATTTGGTGTTGAGCAGTTCTTC.

This clone turned up a few times. This chain connects TRBV28 to TRBJ2-3, with D possibly being TRBD2 (5 bases). This CDR3 is 14 amino acids long. The germline V gene encodes CDR1 MDHEN and CDR2 SYDVKM. Trimming cost V 5 bases and J 0 bases, with 9 bases left between them. CDR3 amino acids: CASSSGSSTDTQYF. CDR3 DNA: TGTGCCAGCAGTAGCGGCTCTAGCACAGATACGCAGTATTTT. Drawing the rest from reference TRBV28 and TRBJ2-3, the complete variable domain is DVKVTQSSRYLVKRTGEKVFLECVQDMDHENMFWYRQDPGLGLRLIYFSYDVKMKEKGDIPEGYSVSREKKERFSLILESASTNQTSMYLCASSSGSSTDTQYFGPGTRLTVL.

A few counts support this clone. J is TRBJ2-2 and V is TRBV7-9, with a weak D call TRBD2 (7 bases). The germline gives CDR1 SEHNR, CDR2 FQNEAQ (reference sequence). The germline V and J ends were trimmed by 4 bases and 7 bases, with 16 bases remaining between them. The CDR3 has 15 residues. CDR3 DNA: TGTGCCAGCAGCTCTAATCGGGGGGCCGACGGGGAGCTGTTTTTT. Amino acid sequence: CASSSNRGADGELFF.

Ten or more counts support this clone. The gene calls are TRBV7-2 and TRBJ1-2; D not resolved. Germline CDR1 and CDR2: SGHTA and FQGNSA. The CDR3 loop spans 12 amino acids. V was pared by 4 bases and J by 4 bases, with 7 bases between. The CDR3 DNA follows: TGTGCCAGCAGCTCAACGATCTATGGCTACACCTTC. It codes for CASSSTIYGYTF.

The genes are TRBV19 and TRBJ2-7; D is ambiguous. The CDR3 is 14 residues long. Germline CDR1 LNHDA, CDR2 SQIVND (reference sequence). Trimming left V 3 bases short and J 0 bases short, with 9 bases between. The CDR3 DNA reads as TGTGCCAGTAGTATCCAGGTTGGCTCCTACGAGCAGTACTTC. Translating gives CASSIQVGSYEQYF.

This clone was counted at least ten times. At one end the junction does not follow the germline gene, possibly because of a read error. The chain carries TRBV2 and TRBJ2-3; D is possibly TRBD1 (5 bases). Looked up from germline, CDR1 is SNHLY and CDR2 is FYNNEI. The CDR3 has 12 residues. CDR3 sequence: CASSVVTGRADF. Here the CDR3 DNA reads TGTGCCAGCAGTGTGGTCACAGGAAGGGCGGATTTT.

This clone has a handful of counts. The chain employs TRBV13 and TRBJ2-5, with D perhaps matching TRBD1 or TRBD2 (5 bases each). V lost 5 bases to trimming and J lost 2 bases, with 21 bases between them. The CDR3 has 17 residues. Germline V lookup: CDR1 PRHDT, CDR2 FYEKMQ (reference sequence). Here the CDR3 reads CASSQEKFLAGQETQYF. In DNA form, the CDR3 reads TGTGCCAGCAGCCAAGAGAAGTTTCTAGCAGGGCAAGAGACCCAGTACTTC.

This clone has only a few counts. J is TRBJ1-3 and V is TRBV29-1; 9 bases align to TRBD1. CDR3 length: 15 residues. Germline CDR1 reads SQVTM; CDR2 reads ANQGSEA. V shed 4 bases, J shed 0 bases, and the junction held 4 bases outside the gene matches. DNA of the CDR3: TGCAGCGTTGCCGGGACAGGGACCTCTGGAAACACCATATATTTT. Translation gives CSVAGTGTSGNTIYF.

This clone was observed a few times. This chain connects TRBV18 to TRBJ2-1; D assignment may be TRBD1 or TRBD2 (5 bases each). The germline V and J ends were trimmed by 3 bases and 8 bases, with 11 bases remaining between them. This CDR3 has 13 amino acids. CDR1 is KGHSH and CDR2 is LQKENI in the germline V gene. In nucleotides, the CDR3 is TGTGCCAGCTCACCCCCGCTGGGGGATGAGCAGTTCTTC. This translates into CASSPPLGDEQFF.

The chain carries TRBV30 and TRBJ2-2; 14 bases fit TRBD2. From germline, CDR1 is GTSNPN and CDR2 SVGIG (reference sequence). The CDR3 spans 16 residues. V trimming: 1 base; J trimming: 8 bases; junction bases outside the gene matches: 6. CDR3 protein: CAWSAGLAGVIGELFF. In DNA, the CDR3 is TGTGCCTGGAGTGCGGGACTAGCGGGAGTTATTGGGGAGCTGTTTTTT.

In this sample, this clone turned up a few times. J is TRBJ1-1 and V is TRBV7-8; D remains unclear. V was pared by 3 bases and J by 5 bases, with 16 bases between. CDR1 and CDR2 from the germline V gene are SGHVS and FQNEAQ. The CDR3 loop spans 15 amino acids. CDR3 bases: TGTGCCAGCAGCTTGGTAGCAGGTGGCAGTACTGAAGCTTTCTTT. It translates to CASSLVAGGSTEAFF.

This clone appeared a few times. V usage is TRBV28 and J usage is TRBJ2-3, with D perhaps matching TRBD1 (6 bases). Germline V CDR1 and CDR2: MDHEN, SYDVKM. Between the trimmed V and J ends, which lost 7 bases and 2 bases, there was a span of 10 bases. The CDR3 contains 13 residues. CDR3 region: CASTRGHTDTQYF. In nucleotides, the CDR3 is TGTGCCAGCACAAGGGGACACACAGATACGCAGTATTTT.